This T cell receptor beta chain was profiled in a study of blood T cell repertoires in COVID-19. V lost 6 bases, J lost 0 bases, and 8 bases lay in between. The CDR3 is 13 residues long. Germline CDR1 reads SEHNR; CDR2 reads FQNEAQ (reference sequence). Data came from immunoSEQ multiplex PCR; TCRdb stores just in-frame clones and leaves some out. The sample has about 180,000 clones, over 75% seen once. This chain joins TRBV7-9 and TRBJ1-1; D is possibly TRBD1 (6 bases). The source is an older person with COVID-19, enrolled during active disease. The sample consisted of peripheral blood. This CDR3 reads CASRAGVNTEAFF. The CDR3, as DNA: TGTGCCAGCAGAGCAGGGGTGAACACTGAAGCTTTCTTT.